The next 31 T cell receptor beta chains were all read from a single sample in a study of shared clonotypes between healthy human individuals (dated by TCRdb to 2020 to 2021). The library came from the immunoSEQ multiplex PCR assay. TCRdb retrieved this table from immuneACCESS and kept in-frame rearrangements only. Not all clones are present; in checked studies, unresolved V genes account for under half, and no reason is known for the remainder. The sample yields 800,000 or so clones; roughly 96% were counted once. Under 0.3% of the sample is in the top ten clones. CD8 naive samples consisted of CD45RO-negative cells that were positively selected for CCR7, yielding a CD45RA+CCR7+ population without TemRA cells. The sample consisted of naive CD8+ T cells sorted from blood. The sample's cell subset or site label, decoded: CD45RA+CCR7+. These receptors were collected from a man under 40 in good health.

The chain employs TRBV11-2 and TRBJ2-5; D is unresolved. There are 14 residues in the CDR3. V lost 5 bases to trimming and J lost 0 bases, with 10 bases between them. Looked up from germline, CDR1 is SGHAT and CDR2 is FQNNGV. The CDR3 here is CASSPVLYQETQYF. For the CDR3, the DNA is TGTGCCAGCAGCCCCGTTCTGTACCAAGAGACCCAGTACTTC.

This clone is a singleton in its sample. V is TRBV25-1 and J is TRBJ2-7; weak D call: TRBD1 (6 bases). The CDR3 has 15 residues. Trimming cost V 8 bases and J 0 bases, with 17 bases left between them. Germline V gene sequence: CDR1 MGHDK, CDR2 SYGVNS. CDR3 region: CASSSDRFPSYEQYF. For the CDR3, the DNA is TGTGCCAGCTCCTCGGACAGATTCCCCTCCTACGAGCAGTACTTC.

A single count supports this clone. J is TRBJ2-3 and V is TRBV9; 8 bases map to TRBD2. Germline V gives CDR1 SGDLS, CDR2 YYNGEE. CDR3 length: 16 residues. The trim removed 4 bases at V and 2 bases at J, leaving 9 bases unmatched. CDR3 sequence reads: CASSPFSGAPTDTQYF. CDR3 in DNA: TGTGCCAGCAGCCCGTTTAGCGGGGCCCCCACAGATACGCAGTATTTT.

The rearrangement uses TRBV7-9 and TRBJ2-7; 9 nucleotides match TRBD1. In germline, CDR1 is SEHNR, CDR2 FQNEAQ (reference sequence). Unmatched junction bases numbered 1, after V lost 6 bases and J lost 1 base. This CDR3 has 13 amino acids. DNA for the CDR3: TGTGCCAGCAGGGGACAGGGATCCTACGAGCAGTACTTC. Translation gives CASRGQGSYEQYF.

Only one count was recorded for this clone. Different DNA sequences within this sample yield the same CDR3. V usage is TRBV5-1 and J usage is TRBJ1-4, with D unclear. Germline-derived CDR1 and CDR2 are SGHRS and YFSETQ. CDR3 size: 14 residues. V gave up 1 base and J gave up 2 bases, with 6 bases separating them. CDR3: CASSLLATNEKLFF. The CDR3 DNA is TGCGCCAGCAGCTTGCTGGCGACTAATGAAAAACTGTTTTTT.

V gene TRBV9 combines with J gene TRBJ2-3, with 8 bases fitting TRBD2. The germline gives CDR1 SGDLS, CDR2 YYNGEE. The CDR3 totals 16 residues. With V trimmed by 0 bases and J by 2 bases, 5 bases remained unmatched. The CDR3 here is CASSVALAGLTDTQYF. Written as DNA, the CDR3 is TGTGCCAGCAGCGTAGCTCTAGCGGGCCTCACAGATACGCAGTATTTT.

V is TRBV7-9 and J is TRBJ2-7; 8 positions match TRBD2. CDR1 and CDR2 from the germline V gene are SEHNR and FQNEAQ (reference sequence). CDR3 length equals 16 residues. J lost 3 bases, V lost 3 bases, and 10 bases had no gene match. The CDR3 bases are TGTGCCAGCAGCTTTCCTAGCTCCGGGAGGGACTACGAGCAGTACTTC. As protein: CASSFPSSGRDYEQYF.

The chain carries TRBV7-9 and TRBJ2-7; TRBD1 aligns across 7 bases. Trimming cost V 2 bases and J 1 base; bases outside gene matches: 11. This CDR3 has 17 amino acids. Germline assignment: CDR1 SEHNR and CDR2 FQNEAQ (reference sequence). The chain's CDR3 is CASSLNPGQPPSYEQYF. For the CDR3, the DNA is TGTGCCAGCAGCTTAAACCCGGGACAGCCCCCGTCCTACGAGCAGTACTTC.

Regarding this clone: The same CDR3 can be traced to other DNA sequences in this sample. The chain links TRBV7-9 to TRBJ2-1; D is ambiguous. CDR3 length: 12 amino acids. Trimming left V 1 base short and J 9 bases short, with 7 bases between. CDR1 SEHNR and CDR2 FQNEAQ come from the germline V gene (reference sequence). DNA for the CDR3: TGTGCCAGCAGCTTAGGTTTGGGTGAGCAGTTCTTC. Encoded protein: CASSLGLGEQFF. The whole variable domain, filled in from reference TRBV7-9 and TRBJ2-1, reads DTGVSQNPRHKITKRGQNVTFRCDPISEHNRLYWYRQTLGQGPEFLTYFQNEAQLEKSRLLSDRFSAERPKGSFSTLEIQRTEQGDSAMYLCASSLGLGEQFFGPGTRLTVL.

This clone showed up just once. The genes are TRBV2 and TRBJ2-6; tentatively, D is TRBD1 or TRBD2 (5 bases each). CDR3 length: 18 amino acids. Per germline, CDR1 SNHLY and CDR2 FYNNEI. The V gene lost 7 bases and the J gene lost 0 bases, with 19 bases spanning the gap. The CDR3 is CASMGPKPTNSGANVLTF. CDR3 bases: TGTGCCAGCATGGGACCCAAGCCCACGAACTCTGGGGCCAACGTCCTGACTTTC. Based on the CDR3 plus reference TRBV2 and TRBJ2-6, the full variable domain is EPEVTQTPSHQVTQMGQEVILRCVPISNHLYFYWYRQILGQKVEFLVSFYNNEISEKSEIFDDQFSVERPDGSNFTLKIRSTKLEDSAMYFCASMGPKPTNSGANVLTFGAGSRLTVL.

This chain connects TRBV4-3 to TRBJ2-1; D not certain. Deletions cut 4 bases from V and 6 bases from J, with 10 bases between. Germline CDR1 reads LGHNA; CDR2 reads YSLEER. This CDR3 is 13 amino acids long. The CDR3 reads CASSLEVGNEQFF. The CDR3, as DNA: TGCGCCAGCAGCCTCGAAGTTGGCAATGAGCAGTTCTTC.

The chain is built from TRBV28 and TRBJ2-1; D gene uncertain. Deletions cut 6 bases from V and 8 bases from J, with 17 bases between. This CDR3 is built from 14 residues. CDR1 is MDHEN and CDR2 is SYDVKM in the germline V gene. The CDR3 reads CASSQLTGRDEQFF. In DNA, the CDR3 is TGTGCCAGCAGCCAACTGACGGGTAGGGATGAGCAGTTCTTC. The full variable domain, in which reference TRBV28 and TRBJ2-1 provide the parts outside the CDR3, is DVKVTQSSRYLVKRTGEKVFLECVQDMDHENMFWYRQDPGLGLRLIYFSYDVKMKEKGDIPEGYSVSREKKERFSLILESASTNQTSMYLCASSQLTGRDEQFFGPGTRLTVL.

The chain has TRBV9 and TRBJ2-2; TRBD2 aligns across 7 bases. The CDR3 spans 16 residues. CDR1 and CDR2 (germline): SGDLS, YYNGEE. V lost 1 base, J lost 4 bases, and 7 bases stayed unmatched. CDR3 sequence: CASSVFSSGTTGELFF. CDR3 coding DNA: TGTGCCAGCAGCGTATTTTCTAGCGGAACCACCGGGGAGCTGTTTTTT.

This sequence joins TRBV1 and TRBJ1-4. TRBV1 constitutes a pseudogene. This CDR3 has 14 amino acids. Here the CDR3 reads CTSSHGGPSEKLFF. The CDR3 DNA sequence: TGCACCAGCAGCCACGGGGGCCCAAGTGAAAAACTGTTTTTT.

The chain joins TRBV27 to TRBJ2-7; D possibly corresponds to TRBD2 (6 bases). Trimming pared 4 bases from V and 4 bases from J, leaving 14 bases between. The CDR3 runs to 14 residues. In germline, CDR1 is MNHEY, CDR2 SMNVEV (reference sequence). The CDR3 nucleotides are TGTGCCAGCAGTTCTCGACTAGAAGGATACGAGCAGTACTTC. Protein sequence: CASSSRLEGYEQYF.

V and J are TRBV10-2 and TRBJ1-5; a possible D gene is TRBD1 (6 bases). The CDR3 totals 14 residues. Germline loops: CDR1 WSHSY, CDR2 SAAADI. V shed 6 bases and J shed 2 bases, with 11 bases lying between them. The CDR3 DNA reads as TGCGCCAGCAGACCTCCAGGGGGCAATCAGCCCCAGCATTTT. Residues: CASRPPGGNQPQHF.

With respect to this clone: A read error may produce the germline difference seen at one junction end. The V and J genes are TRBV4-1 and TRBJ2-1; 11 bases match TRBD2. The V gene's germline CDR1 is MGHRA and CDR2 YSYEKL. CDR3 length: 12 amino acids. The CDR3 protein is CASSQRGLAEIF. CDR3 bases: TGCGCCAGCAGCCAAAGGGGACTAGCGGAGATCTTC.

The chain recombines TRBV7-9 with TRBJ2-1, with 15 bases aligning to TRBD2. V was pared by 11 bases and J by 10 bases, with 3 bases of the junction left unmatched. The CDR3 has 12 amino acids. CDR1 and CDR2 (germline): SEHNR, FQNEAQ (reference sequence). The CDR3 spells CAAGTSGREQFF. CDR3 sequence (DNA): TGTGCCGCTGGGACTAGCGGGAGGGAGCAGTTCTTC.

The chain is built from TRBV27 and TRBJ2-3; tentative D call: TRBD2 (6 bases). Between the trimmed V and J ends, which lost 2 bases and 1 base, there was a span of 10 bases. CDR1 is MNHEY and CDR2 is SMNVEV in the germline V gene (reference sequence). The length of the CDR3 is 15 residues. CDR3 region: CASSLGRRGTDTQYF. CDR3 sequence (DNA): TGTGCCAGCAGTTTAGGGAGGAGGGGCACAGATACGCAGTATTTT.

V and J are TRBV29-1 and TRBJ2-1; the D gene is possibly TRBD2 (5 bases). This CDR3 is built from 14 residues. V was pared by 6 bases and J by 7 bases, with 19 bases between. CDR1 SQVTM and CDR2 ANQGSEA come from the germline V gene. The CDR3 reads CSVRGRQAQNEQFF. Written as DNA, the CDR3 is TGCAGCGTCCGAGGGCGCCAGGCGCAAAATGAGCAGTTCTTC.

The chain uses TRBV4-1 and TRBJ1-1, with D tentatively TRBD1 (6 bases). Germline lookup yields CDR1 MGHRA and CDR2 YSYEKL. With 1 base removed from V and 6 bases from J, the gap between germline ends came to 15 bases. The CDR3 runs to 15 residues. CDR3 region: CASSQVAGEGPEAFF. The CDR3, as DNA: TGCGCCAGCAGCCAAGTAGCAGGGGAGGGACCTGAAGCTTTCTTT.

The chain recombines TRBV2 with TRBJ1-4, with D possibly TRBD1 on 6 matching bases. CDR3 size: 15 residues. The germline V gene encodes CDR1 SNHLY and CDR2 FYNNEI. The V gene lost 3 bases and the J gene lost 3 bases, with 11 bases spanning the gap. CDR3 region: CASSEGGTPNEKLFF. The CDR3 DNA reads TGTGCCAGCAGTGAGGGAGGGACACCTAATGAAAAACTGTTTTTT.

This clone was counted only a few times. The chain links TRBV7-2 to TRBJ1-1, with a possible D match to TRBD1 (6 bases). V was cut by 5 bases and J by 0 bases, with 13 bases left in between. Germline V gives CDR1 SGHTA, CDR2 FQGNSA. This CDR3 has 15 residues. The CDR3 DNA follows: TGTGCCAGCAGCCAAAAACAGGGAGTGAACACTGAAGCTTTCTTT. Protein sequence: CASSQKQGVNTEAFF. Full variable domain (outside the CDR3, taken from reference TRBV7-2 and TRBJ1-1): GAGVSQSPSNKVTEKGKDVELRCDPISGHTALYWYRQSLGQGLEFLIYFQGNSAPDKSGLPSDRFSAERTGGSVSTLTIQRTQQEDSAVYLCASSQKQGVNTEAFFGQGTRLTVV.

The CDR3 sequence is CASSLGEFNTEAFF. The CDR3 bases are TGTGCCAGCAGCTTAGGGGAATTTAACACTGAAGCTTTCTTT. This chain uses TRBV7-6 with TRBJ1-1; D gene unclear. V shed 1 base and J shed 2 bases, with 8 bases lying between them. Per germline, CDR1 SGHVS and CDR2 FNYEAQ. The CDR3 spans 14 residues.

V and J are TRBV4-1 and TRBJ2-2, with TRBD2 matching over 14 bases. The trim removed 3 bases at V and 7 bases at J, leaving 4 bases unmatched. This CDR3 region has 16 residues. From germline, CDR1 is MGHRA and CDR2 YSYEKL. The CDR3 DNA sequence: TGCGCCAGCAGCCACTCCGGGACTAGCGGGAGCGGGGAGCTGTTTTTT. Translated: CASSHSGTSGSGELFF.

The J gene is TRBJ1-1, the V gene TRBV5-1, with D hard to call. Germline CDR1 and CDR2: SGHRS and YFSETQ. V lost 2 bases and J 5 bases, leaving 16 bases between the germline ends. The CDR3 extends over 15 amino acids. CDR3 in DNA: TGCGCCAGCAGCTTTTCCGGGCTCCACGGAACTGAAGCTTTCTTT. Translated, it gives CASSFSGLHGTEAFF.

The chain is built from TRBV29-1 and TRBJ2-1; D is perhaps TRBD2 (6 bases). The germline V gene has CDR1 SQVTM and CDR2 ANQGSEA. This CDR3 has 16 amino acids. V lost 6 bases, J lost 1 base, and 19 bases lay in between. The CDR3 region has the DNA TGCAGCGTAAGAGGATTAGCGGAGAGTTCCTACAATGAGCAGTTCTTC. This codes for CSVRGLAESSYNEQFF.

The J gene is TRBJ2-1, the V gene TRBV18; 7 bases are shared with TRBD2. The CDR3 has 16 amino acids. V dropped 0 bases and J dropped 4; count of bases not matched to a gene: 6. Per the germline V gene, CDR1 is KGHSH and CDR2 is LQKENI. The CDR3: CASSPPELANYNEQFF. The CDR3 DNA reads TGTGCCAGCTCACCACCGGAACTAGCGAATTACAATGAGCAGTTCTTC.

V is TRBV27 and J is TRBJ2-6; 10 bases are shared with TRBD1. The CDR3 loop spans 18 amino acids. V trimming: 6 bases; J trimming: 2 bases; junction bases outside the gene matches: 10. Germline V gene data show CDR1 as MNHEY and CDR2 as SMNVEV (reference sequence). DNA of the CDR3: TGTGCCAGCAGCTCGGTCCGGGGACAGGGGACTGGGGCCAACGTCCTGACTTTC. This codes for CASSSVRGQGTGANVLTF. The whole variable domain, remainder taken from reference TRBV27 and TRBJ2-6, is EAQVTQNPRYLITVTGKKLTVTCSQNMNHEYMSWYRQDPGLGLRQIYYSMNVEVTDKGDVPEGYKVSRKEKRNFPLILESPSPNQTSLYFCASSSVRGQGTGANVLTFGAGSRLTVL.

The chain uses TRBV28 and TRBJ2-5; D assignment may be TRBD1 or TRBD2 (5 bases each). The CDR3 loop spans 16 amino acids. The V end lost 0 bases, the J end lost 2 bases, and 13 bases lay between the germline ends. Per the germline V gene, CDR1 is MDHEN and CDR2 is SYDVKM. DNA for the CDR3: TGTGCCAGCAGTTTATGGTCAGGGACCTCACAAGAGACCCAGTACTTC. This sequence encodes CASSLWSGTSQETQYF.

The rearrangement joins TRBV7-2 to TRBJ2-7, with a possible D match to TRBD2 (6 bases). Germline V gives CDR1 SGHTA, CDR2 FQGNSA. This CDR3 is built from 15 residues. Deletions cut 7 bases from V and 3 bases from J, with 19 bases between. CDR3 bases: TGTGCCAGCACTTTATCTCCGGGGGATTTCTACGAGCAGTACTTC. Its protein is CASTLSPGDFYEQYF.